This entry lists 30 T cell receptor beta chains sequenced from one sample in a study of siplizumab effects on memory and regulatory T cells (dated by TCRdb to the late 2010s). Receptors were amplified or captured by the immunoSEQ multiplex PCR assay. TCRdb mirrors the immuneACCESS table, restricted to in-frame sequences. Some clones are absent from its copies; in checked studies, under half trace to an unresolved V gene, and the reason for the others is unknown. The sample contains approximately 75,000 clones, roughly 93% of them found a single time. The biggest ten clones account for about 4.5% of the sample. The sample taken for sequencing was CD8+ T cells sorted from blood. The receptors originated from a human donor in good health.

J is TRBJ1-2 and V is TRBV19; D call uncertain. V shed 5 bases and J shed 2 bases, with 9 bases lying between them. The V gene's germline CDR1 is LNHDA and CDR2 SQIVND (reference sequence). This CDR3 has 13 amino acids. CDR3 coding DNA: TGTGCCAGTAGTTATACAGCAAACTATGGCTACACCTTC. It encodes CASSYTANYGYTF.

V is TRBV7-6 and J is TRBJ1-1, with 12 bases aligning to TRBD1. The CDR3 consists of 14 residues. The germline V gene encodes CDR1 SGHVS and CDR2 FNYEAQ. V lost 6 bases and J lost 4; bases outside the gene matches: 3. CDR3 amino acids: CASRPGQGATEAFF. DNA for the CDR3: TGTGCCAGCAGACCGGGACAGGGGGCCACTGAAGCTTTCTTT.

The V gene is TRBV19, the J gene TRBJ2-3; 8 bases match TRBD1. V lost 1 base to trimming and J lost 4 bases; unmatched junction nucleotides: 4. Germline loops: CDR1 LNHDA, CDR2 SQIVND (reference sequence). This CDR3 spans 15 amino acids. The CDR3 bases are TGTGCCAGTAGTATAGCAGGGGGCGATGCAGATACGCAGTATTTT. It encodes CASSIAGGDADTQYF.

The chain has TRBV10-2 and TRBJ1-1, with D possibly TRBD1 on 5 matching bases. The CDR3 loop spans 10 amino acids. The V gene's germline CDR1 is WSHSY and CDR2 SAAADI. Between the trimmed V and J ends, which lost 8 bases and 12 bases, there was a span of 13 bases. CDR3 sequence: CASRDSGTFF. The CDR3 DNA reads as TGCGCCAGCCGGGACTCAGGAACTTTCTTT.

V is TRBV7-9 and J is TRBJ2-7, with D possibly being TRBD2 (6 bases). In germline, CDR1 is SEHNR, CDR2 FQNEAQ (reference sequence). V was trimmed by 3 bases and J by 5 bases, leaving 14 bases between them. This CDR3 spans 14 amino acids. The CDR3 nucleotides read TGTGCCAGCAGCTTGGGGACGGGGGACGACGAGCAGTACTTC. Protein product: CASSLGTGDDEQYF.

V gene TRBV11-2 combines with J gene TRBJ2-1; no definite D call. The germline CDR1 and CDR2 sequences are SGHAT and FQNNGV. V dropped 1 base and J dropped 8 bases, with 9 bases sitting between them. This CDR3 has 13 amino acids. In DNA, the CDR3 is TGTGCCAGCAGCTTAGGAGTTCTCGATGAGCAGTTCTTC. Its protein product is CASSLGVLDEQFF.

The chain employs TRBV11-2 and TRBJ2-2; the D is unclear. Per germline, CDR1 SGHAT and CDR2 FQNNGV. CDR3 size: 13 residues. Trimming removed 2 bases from V and 4 bases from J, with 5 bases in between. CDR3 residues: CASSLPTTGELFF. CDR3 nucleotide sequence: TGTGCCAGCAGCTTACCAACCACCGGGGAGCTGTTTTTT.

The rearrangement uses TRBV9 and TRBJ2-3, with D tentatively TRBD2 (7 bases). The germline gives CDR1 SGDLS, CDR2 YYNGEE. The CDR3 is 16 residues long. Deletions cut 0 bases from V and 2 bases from J, with 13 bases between. The DNA for the CDR3 is TGTGCCAGCAGCGTAGTTGGGGGGGCCTTCACAGATACGCAGTATTTT. Its protein product is CASSVVGGAFTDTQYF.

This clone is a singleton in its sample. The genes are TRBV7-9 and TRBJ2-7; TRBD1 agrees at 9 bases. This CDR3 is 14 amino acids long. Unmatched junction bases numbered 2, after V lost 2 bases and J lost 3 bases. The germline CDR1 and CDR2 sequences are SEHNR and FQNEAQ (reference sequence). This CDR3 is CASSLRQGGYEQYF. The CDR3 DNA sequence: TGTGCCAGCAGCTTAAGACAGGGGGGCTACGAGCAGTACTTC.

The CDR3 DNA sequence: TGCGCCAGCAGCGACCCTAGGACAGGGGGCAACTATGGCTACACCTTC. Protein: CASSDPRTGGNYGYTF. The gene calls are TRBV5-1 and TRBJ1-2; 11 bases are shared with TRBD1. CDR1 SGHRS and CDR2 YFSETQ come from the germline V gene. The CDR3 spans 16 residues. Unmatched junction bases numbered 7, after V lost 4 bases and J lost 2 bases. The full variable domain, with the rest looked up from reference TRBV5-1 and TRBJ1-2, is KAGVTQTPRYLIKTRGQQVTLSCSPISGHRSVSWYQQTPGQGLQFLFEYFSETQRNKGNFPGRFSGRQFSNSRSEMNVSTLELGDSALYLCASSDPRTGGNYGYTFGSGTRLTVV.

J is TRBJ2-2 and V is TRBV28; 8 bases map to TRBD2. V dropped 6 bases and J dropped 5; count of bases not matched to a gene: 8. The CDR3 is made up of 15 amino acids. The germline CDR1 and CDR2 sequences are MDHEN and SYDVKM. In DNA form, the CDR3 reads TGTGCCAGCAGCACTAGCGGTGGGGGAACCGGGGAGCTGTTTTTT. It yields the protein CASSTSGGGTGELFF.

The V and J genes are TRBV2 and TRBJ2-3; D gene ambiguous. The germline gives CDR1 SNHLY, CDR2 FYNNEI. The CDR3 consists of 12 residues. V dropped 10 bases and J dropped 4 bases, with 12 bases sitting between them. In DNA form, the CDR3 reads TGTGCCATCGATCCCCTCGCAGATACGCAGTATTTT. Translating it yields CAIDPLADTQYF.

CDR3 DNA sequence: TGTGCCAGCAGCACGGGACAGGGGGCCCAAGAGACCCAGTACTTC. Translating gives CASSTGQGAQETQYF. This rearrangement joins TRBV5-8 to TRBJ2-5, with 12 nucleotides matching TRBD1. The germline V gene has CDR1 SGHTS and CDR2 YDEGEE. The V and J ends lost 4 bases and 1 base, in that order; junction bases with no gene match: 2. The CDR3 length is 15 residues.

The chain carries TRBV4-2 and TRBJ2-1; 7 bases are shared with TRBD2. CDR3 length: 16 amino acids. The V gene's germline CDR1 is LGHNA and CDR2 YNFKEQ. Trimming took 0 bases from V and 0 from J; bases not matched to a gene: 2. CDR3 residues: CASSQEAGDSYNEQFF. CDR3 DNA sequence: TGTGCCAGCAGCCAAGAGGCGGGGGACTCCTACAATGAGCAGTTCTTC.

The V and J genes are TRBV19 and TRBJ2-1; D unclear. Germline lookup yields CDR1 LNHDA and CDR2 SQIVND (reference sequence). V was pared by 4 bases and J by 0 bases, with 16 bases between. CDR3 size: 17 residues. CDR3 amino acids: CASSTRGRNGSYNEQFF. The DNA of the CDR3 is TGTGCCAGTAGTACTCGTGGGCGCAACGGCTCCTACAATGAGCAGTTCTTC.

This sequence joins TRBV7-9 and TRBJ1-6; D gene uncertain. V was trimmed by 3 bases and J by 5 bases, leaving 8 bases between them. CDR1 SEHNR and CDR2 FQNEAQ come from the germline V gene (reference sequence). The CDR3 is 14 amino acids. The CDR3 DNA is TGTGCCAGCAGCTTTTGGAACAATAATTCACCCCTCCACTTT. Amino acid sequence: CASSFWNNNSPLHF.

The gene calls are TRBV19 and TRBJ2-7; 7 nucleotides match TRBD1. Trimming removed 4 bases from V and 6 bases from J; junction bases left unmatched: 6. Germline CDR1 is LNHDA and CDR2 is SQIVND (reference sequence). This CDR3 comprises 13 residues. This CDR3 is CASSTPGGAEQYF. CDR3 nucleotide sequence: TGTGCCAGTAGTACCCCAGGGGGAGCCGAGCAGTACTTC.

The chain combines TRBV28 with TRBJ2-3, with 10 bases fitting TRBD2. Germline V gene sequence: CDR1 MDHEN, CDR2 SYDVKM. V dropped 5 bases and J dropped 0; count of bases not matched to a gene: 5. This CDR3 spans 16 amino acids. In DNA, the CDR3 is TGTGCCAGCAGTCCCCTAGCGGGGGCCAGCACAGATACGCAGTATTTT. It specifies CASSPLAGASTDTQYF.

The chain has TRBV9 and TRBJ2-5; D unresolved. TRBJ2-7 matches the DNA end more closely, so the J call is doubtful. CDR1 and CDR2 from the germline V gene are SGDLS and YYNGEE. This CDR3 spans 13 amino acids. CDR3 coding DNA: TGTGCCAGCTCGCCACAGAGCTCCTACGAGCAGTACTTC. Encoded protein: CASSPQSSYEQYF.

This chain joins TRBV7-9 and TRBJ2-1; 9 nucleotides align to TRBD2. Germline V lookup: CDR1 SEHNR, CDR2 FQNEAQ (reference sequence). Germline trimming cut 5 bases from V and 8 bases from J; bases unmatched to any gene: 10. This CDR3 comprises 15 residues. CDR3 nucleotide sequence: TGTGCCAGCAGCCCTGGGACTAGCAAGGTCGATGAGCAGTTCTTC. Translating it yields CASSPGTSKVDEQFF.

The chain has TRBV4-1 and TRBJ1-2; 8 bases match TRBD1. J lost 7 bases, V lost 0 bases, and 7 bases had no gene match. The CDR3 contains 15 residues. CDR1 is MGHRA and CDR2 is YSYEKL in the germline V gene. CDR3 DNA sequence: TGCGCCAGCAGCCAAGATCATGCAGGGGGCGGTGGCTACACCTTC. This codes for CASSQDHAGGGGYTF.

V usage is TRBV9 and J usage is TRBJ2-7; D gene unclear. V lost 0 bases, J lost 3 bases, and 7 bases lay in between. The CDR3 extends over 13 amino acids. Germline CDR1 and CDR2: SGDLS and YYNGEE. The chain's CDR3 is CASSVATNYEQYF. As DNA, the CDR3 is TGTGCCAGCAGCGTAGCCACTAACTACGAGCAGTACTTC.

The chain recombines TRBV12-2 with TRBJ1-3. TRBV12-2 is given as a pseudogene. The CDR3 is made up of 13 amino acids. The CDR3 DNA is TGTGCAAGTCGCTTAAAATTAGTCTCCACCATATATTTT. Protein: CASRLKLVSTIYF.

This chain links TRBV9 with TRBJ1-1, with a possible D match to TRBD1 (5 bases). The germline V gene has CDR1 SGDLS and CDR2 YYNGEE. V lost 1 base and J lost 1, with 14 bases in between. CDR3 length: 16 residues. The CDR3 region has the DNA TGTGCCAGCAGCGTAACCCTAGACAGACCGAACACTGAAGCTTTCTTT. Its protein product is CASSVTLDRPNTEAFF.

The V call is TRBV19, the J call TRBJ1-5; D is uncertain. Trimming stripped 3 bases from V and 7 bases from J, with 13 bases between. CDR3 length equals 14 residues. Germline CDR1 reads LNHDA; CDR2 reads SQIVND (reference sequence). CDR3 in amino acids: CASSIFGVEQPQHF. Here the CDR3 DNA reads TGTGCCAGTAGTATTTTCGGGGTGGAACAGCCCCAGCATTTT.

This clone was recorded once. The J gene is TRBJ1-2, the V gene TRBV5-6; no reliable D call. The CDR3 extends over 14 amino acids. From germline, CDR1 is SGHDT and CDR2 YYEEEE. V lost 4 bases and J 2 bases, leaving 12 bases between the germline ends. CDR3 loop: CASSLWNGNYGYTF. CDR3 DNA sequence: TGTGCCAGCAGCCTGTGGAACGGGAACTATGGCTACACCTTC. The entire variable domain, with the rest obtained from reference TRBV5-6 and TRBJ1-2, is as follows: DAGVTQSPTHLIKTRGQQVTLRCSPKSGHDTVSWYQQALGQGPQFIFQYYEEEERQRGNFPDRFSGHQFPNYSSELNVNALLLGDSALYLCASSLWNGNYGYTFGSGTRLTVV.

V and J are TRBV7-2 and TRBJ2-5; 10 bases line up with TRBD2. The CDR3 is 16 amino acids. Looked up from germline, CDR1 is SGHTA and CDR2 is FQGNSA. J was trimmed by 5 bases and V by 1 base; bases with no gene match: 7. The CDR3 coding sequence is TGTGCCAGCAGCTTAGTGGAGCGGGGGGGCCTGGAGACCCAGTACTTC. Its translation: CASSLVERGGLETQYF.

DNA of the CDR3: TGCGCCAGCAGCCAAGGGATAGGGGGCTACGAGCAGTACTTC. This translates into CASSQGIGGYEQYF. This rearrangement joins TRBV4-1 to TRBJ2-7; D might be TRBD1 (6 bases). Trimming removed 1 base at V and 3 bases at J, with 10 bases between. The CDR3 has 14 residues. Germline assignment: CDR1 MGHRA and CDR2 YSYEKL.

This rearrangement joins TRBV5-6 to TRBJ1-2, with D perhaps TRBD1 (6 bases). CDR1 and CDR2 (germline): SGHDT, YYEEEE. The CDR3 is made up of 15 amino acids. Trimming removed 4 bases at V and 0 bases at J, with 13 bases between. CDR3 coding DNA: TGTGCCAGCAGCCTCAAGACAGGCCCTAACTATGGCTACACCTTC. Residues: CASSLKTGPNYGYTF.

The chain has TRBV27 and TRBJ1-1; the match to TRBD1 covers 7 bases. From germline, CDR1 is MNHEY and CDR2 SMNVEV (reference sequence). With 5 bases clipped from V and 3 bases from J, the junction kept 6 bases outside the gene matches. This CDR3 contains 14 residues. CDR3 amino acids: CASSAQGSYTEAFF. DNA of the CDR3: TGTGCCAGCAGTGCACAGGGGAGCTACACTGAAGCTTTCTTT.